This TCR beta chain emerged from a study of blood T cell repertoires in COVID-19. Across the study: PBMCs, B-cell-depleted T cells, or T cells provided the cDNA or gDNA that made up the material.

Original analysis: By means of reference gene primer amplification, nucleated cell counts were estimated. Produced via immunoSEQ multiplex PCR; TCRdb's table is partial and in-frame only. V and J calls and clone size are given by that table; D and trimming were obtained from the DNA. The sample has 380,000 or so clones, around 87% seen once. Germline values: CDR1 MNHNY, CDR2 SVGAGI (reference sequence). The V end was cut by 8 bases, the J end by 1 base, with 13 bases between. There are 14 residues in the CDR3. The sequenced sample consisted of PBMCs or T cells enriched from blood (not recorded which). This receptor was identified in a man younger than 40 who had recovered from COVID-19. The chain couples TRBV6-6 to TRBJ2-3, with D perhaps matching TRBD2 (5 bases). This CDR3 is CASSSAVGTDTQYF. CDR3 sequence (DNA): TGTGCCAGCTCCTCAGCGGTGGGCACAGATACGCAGTATTTT.